This T cell receptor beta chain emerged from a study of CD8 T cells in Susac syndrome. Points from the study as a whole: An acknowledgment was made by the study that its TCR sequencing and HLA analysis involved relatively few individuals.

Details on this clonotype: Its antigen remains unknown.

Trimming shortened V by 2 bases and J by 6 bases, and 16 bases separated the two germline ends. Per the germline V gene, CDR1 is MNHEY and CDR2 is SMNVEV (reference sequence). The CDR3 loop spans 16 amino acids. The CD8+ and CD4+ T cells were negatively isolated, with the TEMRA cells enriched by FACS. Random hexamers were used to reverse transcribe an amount of roughly 0.45 to 1 ug RNA. Amplification of TCR beta CDR3 by immunoSEQ multiplex PCR spanned 54 Vbeta and 13 Jbeta. TCRdb reprocessed the immunoSEQ multiplex PCR reads with MiXCR, giving one entry per CDR3 protein. Of just over 150,000 distinct CDR3 sequences listed, around 96% were seen once; the top ten hold just over 0.2%.

This rearrangement joins TRBV27 to TRBJ2-2, with D possibly TRBD1 on 5 matching bases. Sequencing was performed on CD8+ T cells from PBMCs. This receptor was identified in a human donor with multiple sclerosis. The CDR3 region is CASSLLWGQSAGELFF. CDR3 sequence (DNA): TGTGCCAGCAGTTTACTCTGGGGCCAGTCCGCCGGGGAGCTGTTTTTT.